This T cell receptor beta chain was found in a study of T cells after yellow fever vaccination. The overall study: Researchers used SMART-Seq v4 Ultra Low Input to prepare fractions that had low cell numbers.

The germline gives CDR1 SNHLY, CDR2 FYNNEI. This CDR3 region has 15 residues. V lost 6 bases to trimming and J lost 4 bases, with 17 bases between them. Template switching with 5'RACE generated the TCR cDNA and added a universal primer site and UMIs. MiXCR, applied by TCRdb to the 5' RACE reads, yields one record per CDR3 protein. The sample records about 360,000 distinct CDR3 sequences, 6.2% being singletons. Sequencing used PBMCs, obtained 5 days after the yellow fever booster vaccination. V is TRBV2 and J is TRBJ2-3, with D unresolved. This receptor was obtained from a man in his thirties or forties who received the YFV17D yellow fever vaccine. CDR3 sequence (DNA): TGTGCCAGCAGAGACCAGCCCTTGAGCCCAGATACGCAGTATTTT. Protein product: CASRDQPLSPDTQYF.